This TCR beta chain was profiled in a study of response to subunit inactivated influenza vaccine. General study results and limits: Authors suggested that a seasonal influenza vaccination recruits few new T cells each time.

TCRdb reanalysed the RT-PCR reads using MiXCR and keeps one entry per CDR3 protein. The top ten clones hold roughly 14% of a sample with about 520,000 distinct CDR3 sequences, approximately 7.8% of them seen once. Trimming left V 3 bases short and J 4 bases short, with 10 bases between. Germline V gene data show CDR1 as MGHDK and CDR2 as SYGVNS. The CDR3 is made up of 14 amino acids. This clonotype came up a few times. What it binds is not known. This receptor was obtained from a man aged 50-75 years who received an inactivated influenza vaccine. The sample in question was PBMCs from blood, obtained less than 30 months after vaccination. The rearrangement joins TRBV25-1 to TRBJ2-1; perhaps TRBD2 as D (5 bases). CDR3: CASSETGKYNEQFF. Written as DNA, the CDR3 is TGTGCCAGCAGTGAGACGGGAAAGTACAATGAGCAGTTCTTC.